Below are 32 T cell receptor beta chains sequenced from a single sample in a study of siplizumab effects on memory and regulatory T cells. The method was immunoSEQ multiplex PCR; TCRdb's version includes in-frame clones alone and lacks a portion of them. The table records about 64,000 clones, just over 95% of them present only once. The material sequenced was naive CD8+ T cells sorted from blood. Every receptor here comes from a human donor in good health.

The chain joins TRBV29-1 to TRBJ1-2, with D hard to call. Trimming stripped 4 bases from V and 4 bases from J, with 13 bases between. Germline V gene sequence: CDR1 SQVTM, CDR2 ANQGSEA. This CDR3 region has 13 residues. The CDR3 nucleotides read TGCAGCGTTGCCCCCGGACTGTTCTATGGCTACACCTTC. This translates into CSVAPGLFYGYTF.

This clone was detected once. V is TRBV7-3 and J is TRBJ2-5; 8 nucleotides match TRBD2. This CDR3 is built from 15 residues. Germline assignment: CDR1 SGHTA and CDR2 FQGTGA. Losses at the gene ends were 2 bases for V and 1 base for J; bases not matched to a gene: 3. The DNA for the CDR3 is TGTGCCAGCAGCTTAGCGGGGGGCCTCCAAGAGACCCAGTACTTC. Protein: CASSLAGGLQETQYF.

The chain joins TRBV12-5 to TRBJ2-5; TRBD2 aligns across 10 bases. V lost 4 bases, J lost 1 base, and 12 bases stayed unmatched. Germline V gene sequence: CDR1 LGHNT, CDR2 FRNRAP. The CDR3 extends over 18 amino acids. The CDR3 DNA sequence: TGTGCTAGTGGTTCAACTCGATCTAGCGGGGGCTTCCAAGAGACCCAGTACTTC. Translating it yields CASGSTRSSGGFQETQYF. Together with reference TRBV12-5 and TRBJ2-5, the CDR3 gives the full variable domain: DARVTQTPRHKVTEMGQEVTMRCQPILGHNTVFWYRQTMMQGLELLAYFRNRAPLDDSGMPKDRFSAEMPDATLATLKIQPSEPRDSAVYFCASGSTRSSGGFQETQYFGPGTRLLVL.

The genes are TRBV27 and TRBJ1-1; 7 bases agree with TRBD1. Germline trimming cut 3 bases from V and 2 bases from J; bases unmatched to any gene: 3. Germline lookup yields CDR1 MNHEY and CDR2 SMNVEV (reference sequence). The CDR3 extends over 14 amino acids. The CDR3 DNA is TGTGCCAGCAGTTTGACAGGGATCAACACTGAAGCTTTCTTT. Translating gives CASSLTGINTEAFF.

The chain is built from TRBV6-5 and TRBJ1-2, with 8 bases fitting TRBD1. The CDR3 runs 15 residues. The J segment lost 5 bases and the V segment lost 6 bases, leaving 11 bases of the junction unmatched. Germline V gene sequence: CDR1 MNHEY, CDR2 SVGAGI. The CDR3 here is CASSPGQGDGYGYTF. Written as DNA, the CDR3 is TGTGCCAGCAGCCCAGGACAGGGAGATGGGTATGGCTACACCTTC.

J is TRBJ2-1 and V is TRBV7-2, with D possibly being TRBD1 (5 bases). V lost 3 bases to trimming and J lost 8 bases, with 20 bases between them. CDR1 SGHTA and CDR2 FQGNSA come from the germline V gene. The CDR3 runs 16 residues. CDR3 in amino acids: CASSFFLTARGDEQFF. The CDR3 DNA reads TGTGCCAGCAGCTTCTTTTTGACAGCGAGAGGCGATGAGCAGTTCTTC.

This chain links TRBV7-9 with TRBJ1-4; 9 positions match TRBD1. Trimming removed 5 bases from V and 7 bases from J; junction bases left unmatched: 5. The CDR3 sequence is 14 residues long. Germline assignment: CDR1 SEHNR and CDR2 FQNEAQ (reference sequence). The CDR3 DNA sequence: TGTGCCAGCAGCCGAACAGGGGGCGGTGAAAAACTGTTTTTT. Translated, it gives CASSRTGGGEKLFF.

The chain is built from TRBV19 and TRBJ2-7; D may be TRBD1 (6 bases). The CDR3 has 15 amino acids. Germline V CDR1 and CDR2: LNHDA, SQIVND (reference sequence). The V end lost 3 bases, the J end lost 3 bases, and 15 bases lay between the germline ends. The CDR3 DNA follows: TGTGCCAGTAGTATGGGACAACCTGCCCTCTACGAGCAGTACTTC. It is translated as CASSMGQPALYEQYF. Variable domain in full (rest from reference TRBV19 and TRBJ2-7): DGGITQSPKYLFRKEGQNVTLSCEQNLNHDAMYWYRQDPGQGLRLIYYSQIVNDFQKGDIAEGYSVSREKKESFPLTVTSAQKNPTAFYLCASSMGQPALYEQYFGPGTRLTVT.

V gene TRBV9 combines with J gene TRBJ1-5, with D tentatively TRBD1 (5 bases). CDR3 length: 13 amino acids. Germline-derived CDR1 and CDR2 are SGDLS and YYNGEE. The germline V and J ends were trimmed by 7 bases and 2 bases, with 10 bases remaining between them. In DNA, the CDR3 is TGTGCCAGCTCTGACAGCGGCAATCAGCCCCAGCATTTT. Protein sequence: CASSDSGNQPQHF. Filled out from reference TRBV9 and TRBJ1-5, the complete variable domain reads DSGVTQTPKHLITATGQRVTLRCSPRSGDLSVYWYQQSLDQGLQFLIQYYNGEERAKGNILERFSAQQFPDLHSELNLSSLELGDSALYFCASSDSGNQPQHFGDGTRLSIL.

V and J are TRBV12-2 and TRBJ2-3. TRBV12-2 is tagged as a pseudogene. This CDR3 has 18 amino acids. CDR3 amino acids: CASRLVPSEYLILDTQYF. The DNA for the CDR3 is TGTGCAAGTCGCCTCGTCCCCTCGGAATATCTTATATTGGATACGCAGTATTTT.

CDR3 sequence reads: CASSILQGAAFF. Here the CDR3 DNA reads TGTGCCAGTAGTATTTTACAGGGAGCAGCTTTCTTT. The rearrangement links TRBV19 to TRBJ1-1, with TRBD1 as a possible D gene (6 bases). V lost 3 bases, J lost 10 bases, and 12 bases lay in between. This CDR3 is 12 amino acids long. CDR1 and CDR2 from the germline V gene are LNHDA and SQIVND (reference sequence).

This clone was picked up one time. The chain combines TRBV13 with TRBJ2-2; TRBD2 is a possible D gene (6 bases). Germline lookup yields CDR1 PRHDT and CDR2 FYEKMQ (reference sequence). The CDR3 is 14 amino acids. The ends were cut back, 1 base at V and 5 bases at J, with 8 bases in the middle. The CDR3 loop is CASSLAGETGELFF. CDR3 in DNA: TGTGCCAGCAGCTTAGCGGGAGAAACCGGGGAGCTGTTTTTT.

V gene TRBV2 combines with J gene TRBJ2-1; 11 bases are shared with TRBD1. CDR3 length: 16 amino acids. Trimming took 6 bases from V and 0 from J; bases not matched to a gene: 4. CDR1 SNHLY and CDR2 FYNNEI come from the germline V gene. CDR3 DNA: TGTGCCAGCAGCACCGGGACAGGGGGCTCCTACAATGAGCAGTTCTTC. Amino acid sequence: CASSTGTGGSYNEQFF.

The V gene is TRBV7-6, the J gene TRBJ2-7, with D possibly matching TRBD1 (6 bases). There are 15 residues in the CDR3. Germline assignment: CDR1 SGHVS and CDR2 FNYEAQ. With 3 bases removed from V and 0 bases from J, the gap between germline ends came to 12 bases. This CDR3 is CASSFRGEGSYEQYF. The CDR3 nucleotides are TGTGCCAGCAGCTTCAGGGGAGAAGGCTCCTACGAGCAGTACTTC.

V gene TRBV9 combines with J gene TRBJ1-3, with D tentatively TRBD1 (5 bases). Germline V lookup: CDR1 SGDLS, CDR2 YYNGEE. There are 15 residues in the CDR3. The V end lost 2 bases, the J end lost 0 bases, and 9 bases lay between the germline ends. The DNA for the CDR3 is TGTGCCAGCAGCGTTGGGGGGGTCTCTGGAAACACCATATATTTT. It encodes CASSVGGVSGNTIYF.

This clone was observed a single time. V and J are TRBV4-2 and TRBJ1-5; 7 bases are a match to TRBD1. Germline CDR1 and CDR2: LGHNA and YNFKEQ. CDR3 length: 16 amino acids. V was pared by 0 bases and J by 3 bases, with 5 bases of the junction left unmatched. The CDR3 DNA reads TGTGCCAGCAGCCAAGATCCCGGGACAGACAATCAGCCCCAGCATTTT. This codes for CASSQDPGTDNQPQHF.

This clone appeared once. The rearrangement uses TRBV27 and TRBJ2-1; unclear D gene. Trimming pared 5 bases from V and 5 bases from J, leaving 10 bases between. Germline loops: CDR1 MNHEY, CDR2 SMNVEV (reference sequence). This CDR3 has 13 residues. The CDR3 DNA follows: TGTGCCAGCAGTCACGGTGGCAACAATGAGCAGTTCTTC. As protein: CASSHGGNNEQFF.

The CDR3 DNA reads as TGTGCCAGCAGCGGGACTAGCGGGGCTGGGGATGAGCAGTTCTTC. Protein: CASSGTSGAGDEQFF. The chain combines TRBV7-9 with TRBJ2-1, with 13 bases fitting TRBD2. Trimming took 5 bases from V and 8 from J; bases not matched to a gene: 6. This CDR3 has 15 amino acids. Per the germline V gene, CDR1 is SEHNR and CDR2 is FQNEAQ (reference sequence).

The rearrangement links TRBV7-3 to TRBJ2-1; 10 bases line up with TRBD1. J was trimmed by 10 bases and V by 2 bases; bases with no gene match: 11. CDR1 is SGHTA, CDR2 FQGTGA, per germline. This CDR3 has 16 amino acids. The CDR3 bases are TGTGCCAGCAGCTTAGGCGGGACAGGGGATGTTCCAGAGCAGTTCTTC. Translation: CASSLGGTGDVPEQFF.

V usage is TRBV2 and J usage is TRBJ1-5; D not resolved. The germline V and J ends were trimmed by 1 base and 2 bases, with 9 bases remaining between them. Germline V gene data show CDR1 as SNHLY and CDR2 as FYNNEI. This CDR3 has 15 amino acids. CDR3 residues: CASSEGSGGNQPQHF. The DNA for the CDR3 is TGTGCCAGCAGTGAAGGCTCCGGGGGCAATCAGCCCCAGCATTTT.

The J gene is TRBJ2-7, the V gene TRBV15; D possibly corresponds to TRBD1 (5 bases). Germline CDR1 is LNHNV and CDR2 is YYDKDF (reference sequence). The CDR3 is 14 amino acids. V lost 1 base, J lost 2 bases, and 9 bases lay in between. CDR3 nucleotide sequence: TGTGCCACCAGCAGAGCCGACAGAGCCTACGAGCAGTACTTC. Amino acids: CATSRADRAYEQYF.

The rearrangement uses TRBV13 and TRBJ2-5; D unresolved. This CDR3 has 13 residues. The germline gives CDR1 PRHDT, CDR2 FYEKMQ (reference sequence). Trimming took off 4 bases at V and 7 bases at J, with 13 bases between the two ends. DNA of the CDR3: TGTGCCAGCAGCTCCTCACATTCGGGGACCCAGTACTTC. It encodes CASSSSHSGTQYF.

The chain couples TRBV29-1 to TRBJ1-3; D possibly corresponds to TRBD1 (5 bases). Trimming left V 7 bases short and J 2 bases short, with 15 bases between. The CDR3 totals 14 residues. Germline V gene sequence: CDR1 SQVTM, CDR2 ANQGSEA. The CDR3 here is CSGDGGMAGNTIYF. The CDR3 DNA is TGCAGCGGTGATGGGGGGATGGCTGGAAACACCATATATTTT.

As DNA, the CDR3 is TGCGCCAGCAGCCAAGCGGGGTCGAACACCGGGGAGCTGTTTTTT. Translated: CASSQAGSNTGELFF. The J gene is TRBJ2-2, the V gene TRBV4-1, with D maybe TRBD2 (5 bases). The CDR3 extends over 15 amino acids. CDR1 is MGHRA and CDR2 is YSYEKL in the germline V gene. V lost 1 base and J 0 bases, leaving 6 bases between the germline ends.

This chain connects TRBV6-5 to TRBJ1-5; D not certain. The CDR3 has 14 amino acids. Germline CDR1 and CDR2: MNHEY and SVGAGI. V was trimmed by 4 bases and J by 1 base, leaving 8 bases between them. CDR3 nucleotide sequence: TGTGCCAGCAGTTCCACAAGCAGCAATCAGCCCCAGCATTTT. Amino acids: CASSSTSSNQPQHF.

The V gene is TRBV29-1, the J gene TRBJ1-2; 9 positions agree with TRBD1. The V gene's germline CDR1 is SQVTM and CDR2 ANQGSEA. The length of the CDR3 is 14 residues. Trimming took 7 bases from V and 6 from J; bases not matched to a gene: 12. CDR3 sequence reads: CSASVGGQGDGYTF. The CDR3 region has the DNA TGCAGCGCGTCAGTGGGGGGACAGGGAGATGGCTACACCTTC. The variable domain in full, with the rest retrieved from reference TRBV29-1 and TRBJ1-2, is SAVISQKPSRDICQRGTSLTIQCQVDSQVTMMFWYRQQPGQSLTLIATANQGSEATYESGFVIDKFPISRPNLTFSTLTVSNMSPEDSSIYLCSASVGGQGDGYTFGSGTRLTVV.

CDR3 protein: CASSIMAGGQETQYF. The CDR3 bases are TGTGCCAGTAGTATAATGGCGGGGGGGCAAGAGACCCAGTACTTC. V gene TRBV19 combines with J gene TRBJ2-5, with 9 bases that match TRBD2. After removal of 2 bases from V and 2 bases from J, the junction contained 3 bases not matched to a gene. The CDR3 has 15 amino acids. Germline CDR1 is LNHDA and CDR2 is SQIVND (reference sequence).

V gene TRBV19 combines with J gene TRBJ2-2; D unresolved. The germline V and J ends were trimmed by 10 bases and 1 base, with 10 bases remaining between them. This CDR3 is 13 amino acids long. The germline V gene has CDR1 LNHDA and CDR2 SQIVND (reference sequence). The CDR3 sequence: CATETGNTGELFF. Here the CDR3 DNA reads TGTGCCACAGAGACGGGGAACACCGGGGAGCTGTTTTTT.

This chain joins TRBV27 and TRBJ2-2, with D unresolved. The CDR3 runs to 14 residues. Germline V gene data show CDR1 as MNHEY and CDR2 as SMNVEV (reference sequence). V gave up 5 bases and J gave up 0 bases, with 7 bases separating them. CDR3 residues: CASSLHTNTGELFF. In DNA, the CDR3 is TGTGCCAGCAGTCTGCACACGAACACCGGGGAGCTGTTTTTT.

V and J are TRBV7-3 and TRBJ2-5; 11 bases fit TRBD2. The ends lost 3 bases at V and 1 base at J; junction bases unmatched: 7. Germline V lookup: CDR1 SGHTA, CDR2 FQGTGA. The CDR3 contains 17 residues. CDR3 protein: CASSLGLTSGAQETQYF. In DNA, the CDR3 is TGTGCCAGCAGCTTGGGACTGACTAGCGGGGCCCAAGAGACCCAGTACTTC. The full variable domain, completed using reference TRBV7-3 and TRBJ2-5, is GAGVSQTPSNKVTEKGKYVELRCDPISGHTALYWYRQSLGQGPEFLIYFQGTGAADDSGLPNDRFFAVRPEGSVSTLKIQRTERGDSAVYLCASSLGLTSGAQETQYFGPGTRLLVL.

The V and J genes are TRBV21-1 and TRBJ1-2. TRBV21-1 is a pseudogene. The CDR3 covers 14 residues. CDR3 sequence (DNA): TGTGCCAGCAGCAAACGGGAACTTAACTATGGCTACACCTTC. Translating it yields CASSKRELNYGYTF.

This rearrangement joins TRBV15 to TRBJ2-7; possibly TRBD1 for D (6 bases). Trimming pared 5 bases from V and 2 bases from J, leaving 13 bases between. Per the germline V gene, CDR1 is LNHNV and CDR2 is YYDKDF (reference sequence). The CDR3 length is 14 residues. In DNA form, the CDR3 reads TGTGCCACCAGCGACCCAGGGGCCCCCTACGAGCAGTACTTC. It translates to CATSDPGAPYEQYF.